The TCR beta chain described here comes from a study of cytomegalovirus exposure and HLA in healthy donors. In the study overall: Genotyping showed around four fifths of about 370 donors falling in the Caucasian-associated ancestry cluster.

Healthy people donating bone marrow made up the donors. V shed 5 bases, J shed 5 bases, and the junction held 25 bases outside the gene matches. The CDR3 has 20 residues. Germline V gives CDR1 SGHVS, CDR2 FNYEAQ. Concerning this clone itself: Antigen specificity is unknown.

Study-wide points: It is likely that the observed cluster of highly shared sequence variants was a sequencing artifact. The study recorded some 160 TCR beta chains that were cytomegalovirus-associated.

A multiplex PCR was run with 60 Vbeta primers and 13 Jbeta primers. Libraries were prepared by immunoSEQ multiplex PCR; TCRdb keeps only in-frame clonotypes and omits some of them. The data contain some 150,000 clones, roughly 80% of them singletons. The specimen was PBMCs. This chain joins TRBV7-6 and TRBJ2-7; TRBD2 aligns across 9 bases. This TCR was recovered from a human donor in good health. CDR3 region: CASSHGTTGAGGPIRNEQYF. CDR3 DNA: TGTGCCAGCAGCCATGGGACGACTGGGGCGGGAGGGCCCATCAGGAACGAGCAGTACTTC.